The 25 T cell receptor beta chains below all came from one sample that was sequenced in a study of CD8 T cells in ankylosing spondylitis. MiXCR, run by TCRdb on the 5' RACE reads, gives a single entry per CDR3 protein. In the table there are roughly 150,000 distinct CDR3 sequences, approximately 32% of which are singletons. The sequenced material came from synovial fluid, either unsorted or a sorted T cell fraction (not recorded which). All receptors derive from a male donor with ankylosing spondylitis.

The chain carries TRBV6-2 or TRBV6-3 and TRBJ2-1; a possible D gene is TRBD2 (5 bases). This CDR3 comprises 15 residues. Trimming removed 1 base from V and 3 bases from J, with 10 bases in between. Germline assignment: CDR1 MNHEY and CDR2 SVGEGT. The CDR3 loop reads CASSYLTSGYNEQFF. The CDR3 coding sequence is TGTGCCAGCAGTTACTTAACGAGCGGCTACAATGAGCAGTTCTTC.

This clonotype was picked up many times. The chain joins TRBV3-1 to TRBJ2-7; D might be TRBD1 (6 bases). The V end was cut by 4 bases, the J end by 5 bases, with 18 bases between. This CDR3 region has 15 residues. Per germline, CDR1 LGHDT and CDR2 YNNKEL (reference sequence). Here the CDR3 reads CASSPSDRSYHEQYF. The CDR3 region has the DNA TGTGCCAGCAGCCCGTCGGACAGATCCTACCACGAGCAGTACTTC.

In its sample, this clonotype was seen many times. This chain uses TRBV28 with TRBJ1-6, with a possible D match to TRBD1 (6 bases). CDR1 and CDR2 from the germline V gene are MDHEN and SYDVKM. The V and J ends lost 7 bases and 8 bases respectively, with 27 bases between them. This CDR3 comprises 18 residues. DNA of the CDR3: TGTGCCAGCACCCTATATACCTCCGGCAGGGGCGTTGATTCACCCCTCCACTTT. This translates into CASTLYTSGRGVDSPLHF.

This clonotype appeared once. V and J are TRBV7-8 and TRBJ2-5; 7 nucleotides match TRBD1. V was pared by 0 bases and J by 2 bases, with 3 bases of the junction left unmatched. CDR1 and CDR2 (germline): SGHVS, FQNEAQ. This CDR3 has 15 residues. CDR3 loop: CASSLAGTVQETQYF. CDR3 bases: TGTGCCAGCAGCTTAGCAGGGACAGTTCAAGAGACCCAGTACTTC.

There are many counts of this clonotype. The chain links TRBV6-1 to TRBJ1-3; 7 positions match TRBD1. There are 13 residues in the CDR3. Germline loops: CDR1 MNHNS, CDR2 SASEGT. V was clipped by 8 bases and J by 3 bases; unmatched bases: 4. The CDR3, as DNA: TGTGCCAGCTCGCGGACAGGTGGAAACACCATATATTTT. Its translation is CASSRTGGNTIYF.

Only one count was recorded for this clonotype. This chain links TRBV2 with TRBJ1-2; D perhaps matches TRBD1 (6 bases). V lost 1 base, J lost 4 bases, and 13 bases lay in between. The CDR3 is 15 amino acids. Germline CDR1 and CDR2: SNHLY and FYNNEI. The CDR3 spells CASSEGTVLSYGYTF. The CDR3 coding sequence is TGTGCCAGCAGTGAAGGGACAGTTCTATCCTATGGCTACACCTTC. The variable domain in full, completed from reference TRBV2 and TRBJ1-2, reads EPEVTQTPSHQVTQMGQEVILRCVPISNHLYFYWYRQILGQKVEFLVSFYNNEISEKSEIFDDQFSVERPDGSNFTLKIRSTKLEDSAMYFCASSEGTVLSYGYTFGSGTRLTVV.

The CDR3 sequence is CASSLLRVGDYGYTF. The CDR3 DNA follows: TGCGCCAGCAGCTTGTTGAGGGTAGGGGACTATGGCTACACCTTC. This sequence joins TRBV5-1 and TRBJ1-2; TRBD1 is a possible D gene (5 bases). This CDR3 comprises 15 residues. Germline V CDR1 and CDR2: SGHRS, YFSETQ. Deletions cut 1 base from V and 3 bases from J, with 13 bases between.

The J gene is TRBJ1-1, the V gene TRBV20-1, with D possibly being TRBD1 (6 bases). V was clipped by 3 bases and J by 2 bases, with 10 bases between them. The CDR3 contains 13 residues. Per the germline V gene, CDR1 is DFQATT and CDR2 is SNEGSKA (reference sequence). DNA of the CDR3: TGCAGTGCTAGTCCAGGGGTTAACACTGAAGCTTTCTTT. Translation: CSASPGVNTEAFF.

This clonotype was found a few times. The chain recombines TRBV11-2 with TRBJ2-3, with D tentatively TRBD2 (6 bases). Germline CDR1 is SGHAT and CDR2 is FQNNGV. CDR3 size: 18 residues. Trimming shortened V by 6 bases and J by 11 bases, and 33 bases separated the two germline ends. The CDR3 nucleotides read TGTGCCAGCAGTCGGATTGCCAGACAGAGAGCGGGCCCGGGGGAGCAGTATTTT. This encodes CASSRIARQRAGPGEQYF.

V gene TRBV20-1 combines with J gene TRBJ1-2; perhaps TRBD1 as D (5 bases). The germline gives CDR1 DFQATT, CDR2 SNEGSKA (reference sequence). The ends were cut back, 6 bases at V and 5 bases at J, with 16 bases in the middle. The CDR3 is 13 amino acids. CDR3 sequence (DNA): TGCAGTGCACTGGGGGAGCCAGAATATGGCTACACCTTC. Its protein product is CSALGEPEYGYTF.

This clonotype was counted at least ten times. The genes are TRBV7-8 and TRBJ2-3; TRBD2 aligns across 7 bases. This CDR3 has 17 amino acids. V lost 3 bases, J lost 1 base, and 10 bases stayed unmatched. Germline assignment: CDR1 SGHVS and CDR2 FQNEAQ. The CDR3 DNA is TGTGCCAGCAGCTTGGAGGGTGGGAGCGGGGGCACAGATACGCAGTATTTT. Translation gives CASSLEGGSGGTDTQYF.

This clonotype has more than one count but fewer than ten. The chain employs TRBV7-9 and TRBJ1-4, with D tentatively TRBD1 (5 bases). CDR1 and CDR2 from the germline V gene are SEHNR and FQNEAQ (reference sequence). The CDR3 totals 15 residues. V lost 5 bases and J lost 2, with 12 bases in between. CDR3 DNA sequence: TGTGCCAGCAGCCTCCCGGGGCAGACTAATGAAAAACTGTTTTTT. Encoded protein: CASSLPGQTNEKLFF.

The V call is TRBV7-2, the J call TRBJ2-2; D possibly matches TRBD1 or TRBD2 (6 bases each). V gave up 1 base and J gave up 6 bases, with 18 bases separating them. CDR3 length: 17 residues. Germline CDR1 and CDR2: SGHTA and FQGNSA. This chain's CDR3 is CASSLVAGGQPAGELFF. The CDR3 nucleotides read TGTGCCAGCAGCTTAGTAGCCGGGGGCCAGCCGGCCGGGGAGCTGTTTTTT.

This chain connects TRBV12-3 or TRBV12-4 to TRBJ1-2; D possibly corresponds to TRBD1 (6 bases). V was pared by 4 bases and J by 1 base, with 19 bases between. The CDR3 has 17 residues. The chain's CDR3 is CASSSRTARRVNYGYTF. CDR3 coding DNA: TGTGCCAGCAGTTCCAGGACAGCAAGGAGGGTTAACTATGGCTACACCTTC.

This chain uses TRBV7-2 with TRBJ1-1; weak D call: TRBD1 (5 bases). Germline CDR1 and CDR2: SGHTA and FQGNSA. Trimming took off 1 base at V and 5 bases at J, with 8 bases between the two ends. This CDR3 is built from 13 residues. Here the CDR3 reads CASSLDRGTEAFF. Here the CDR3 DNA reads TGTGCCAGCAGCTTAGATCGGGGGACTGAAGCTTTCTTT.

This chain connects TRBV3-1 to TRBJ2-7, with a weak D call TRBD2 (7 bases). V gave up 4 bases and J gave up 5 bases, with 18 bases separating them. The length of the CDR3 is 15 residues. Germline V gene sequence: CDR1 LGHDT, CDR2 YNNKEL (reference sequence). The CDR3 is CASSPAGASGNEQYF. CDR3 nucleotide sequence: TGTGCCAGCAGCCCGGCGGGGGCGTCGGGGAACGAGCAGTACTTC.

A few counts support this clonotype. The germline gene is not matched at one end of the junction; a read error may be the cause. The V call is TRBV10-2, the J call TRBJ2-2, with D perhaps TRBD2 (5 bases). Germline V gene sequence: CDR1 WSHSY, CDR2 SAAADI. This CDR3 is built from 13 residues. Here the CDR3 DNA reads TGCGCCAGCACTTTACTAGTCACCGAGGAGCTGTTTTTT. Translated, it gives CASTLLVTEELFF.

The J gene is TRBJ2-5, the V gene TRBV29-1, with a weak D call TRBD2 (6 bases). The CDR3 covers 13 residues. In germline, CDR1 is SQVTM, CDR2 ANQGSEA. V was pared by 4 bases and J by 1 base, with 10 bases between. The CDR3 DNA sequence: TGCAGCGTTGTTCCGGGAGCCCAAGAGACCCAGTACTTC. As protein: CSVVPGAQETQYF.

The genes are TRBV20-1 and TRBJ2-5, with a tentative D call TRBD2 (6 bases). Germline V gene lookup returns CDR1 DFQATT and CDR2 SNEGSKA (reference sequence). The CDR3 is 12 amino acids. Trimming removed 5 bases from V and 4 bases from J, with 11 bases in between. CDR3 loop: CSAGGYRETQYF. The CDR3 bases are TGCAGTGCTGGGGGGTACCGAGAGACCCAGTACTTC.

DNA for the CDR3: TGTGCCAGCAGCTTCCGGGACAGGGGTGAAAAACTGTTTTTT. Amino acids: CASSFRDRGEKLFF. V is TRBV7-9 and J is TRBJ1-4, with 10 bases aligning to TRBD1. The CDR3 spans 14 residues. Losses at the gene ends were 3 bases for V and 7 bases for J; bases not matched to a gene: 2. Per germline, CDR1 SEHNR and CDR2 FQNEAQ (reference sequence). Combining the CDR3 with reference TRBV7-9 and TRBJ1-4 gives the whole variable domain DTGVSQNPRHKITKRGQNVTFRCDPISEHNRLYWYRQTLGQGPEFLTYFQNEAQLEKSRLLSDRFSAERPKGSFSTLEIQRTEQGDSAMYLCASSFRDRGEKLFFGSGTQLSVL.

This chain links TRBV27 with TRBJ1-3, with 10 positions matching TRBD1. In germline, CDR1 is MNHEY, CDR2 SMNVEV (reference sequence). With 5 bases clipped from V and 0 bases from J, the junction kept 16 bases outside the gene matches. The length of the CDR3 is 20 residues. As DNA, the CDR3 is TGTGCCAGCAGTCGTTCCCAGGACAGGGGGAAGACTTACTCTGGAAACACCATATATTTT. As protein: CASSRSQDRGKTYSGNTIYF.

The genes are TRBV11-3 and TRBJ1-1; no clear D gene. The V end lost 1 base, the J end lost 1 base, and 10 bases lay between the germline ends. This CDR3 has 15 amino acids. Germline CDR1 and CDR2: SGHNT and YENEEA. The DNA for the CDR3 is TGTGCCAGCAGCTTAGGAAGACTTACGAACACTGAAGCTTTCTTT. Residues: CASSLGRLTNTEAFF. Using reference TRBV11-3 and TRBJ1-1 for the parts outside the CDR3, the full variable domain is EAGVVQSPRYKIIEKKQPVAFWCNPISGHNTLYWYLQNLGQGPELLIRYENEEAVDDSQLPKDRFSAERLKGVDSTLKIQPAELGDSAVYLCASSLGRLTNTEAFFGQGTRLTVV.

V and J are TRBV4-1 and TRBJ2-4; 12 bases map to TRBD1. The CDR3 is 15 residues long. Trimming removed 1 base from V and 8 bases from J; junction bases left unmatched: 3. CDR1 MGHRA and CDR2 YSYEKL come from the germline V gene. The CDR3 loop is CASSQGDRGRDIQYF. The CDR3 DNA reads as TGCGCCAGCAGCCAAGGGGACAGGGGGCGAGACATTCAGTACTTC.

This clonotype was recorded many times. V and J are TRBV11-2 and TRBJ2-3, with D possibly being TRBD1 (6 bases). Trimming took 5 bases from V and 4 from J, leaving 13 bases between them. CDR3 length: 14 amino acids. CDR1 and CDR2 (germline): SGHAT, FQNNGV. CDR3 residues: CASSPTGYADTQYF. The DNA for the CDR3 is TGTGCCAGCAGCCCCACAGGGTACGCAGATACGCAGTATTTT.

The V gene is TRBV20-1, the J gene TRBJ1-5; no definite D call. The CDR3 covers 14 residues. Trimming took off 1 base at V and 2 bases at J, with 9 bases between the two ends. Germline CDR1 is DFQATT and CDR2 is SNEGSKA (reference sequence). The CDR3 spells CSARVSRGNQPQHF. The CDR3 DNA sequence: TGCAGTGCTAGAGTCTCGCGCGGCAATCAGCCCCAGCATTTT.